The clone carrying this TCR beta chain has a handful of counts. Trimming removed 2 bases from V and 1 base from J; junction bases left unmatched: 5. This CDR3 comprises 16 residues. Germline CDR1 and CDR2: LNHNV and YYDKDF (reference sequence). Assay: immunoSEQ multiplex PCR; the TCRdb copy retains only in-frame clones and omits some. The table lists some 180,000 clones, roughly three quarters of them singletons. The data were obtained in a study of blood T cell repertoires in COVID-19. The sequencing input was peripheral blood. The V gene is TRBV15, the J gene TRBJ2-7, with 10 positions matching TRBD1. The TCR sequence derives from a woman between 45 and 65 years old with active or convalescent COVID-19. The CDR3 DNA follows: TGTGCCACCAGCAGACGTCGACAGGGGGCTTCCTACGAGCAGTACTTC. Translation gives CATSRRRQGASYEQYF.